The 3 T cell receptor beta chains below all came from one sample that was sequenced in a study of human T cells and chemical hapten exposure. As for time point: patch test 3, about 24 weeks after DPC sensitization. The sample's treatment: therapeutic diphenylcyclopropenone sensitization with weekly scalp DPC. The authors extracted total RNA from unfractionated whole blood. MiXCR, run by TCRdb on the RACE reads, gives a single entry per CDR3 protein. The sample consists of almost 40,000 distinct CDR3 sequences, more than 8% of them appearing once. Sequencing was performed on whole blood, taken in connection with sensitization to the hapten diphenylcyclopropenone (DPC). The receptors come from a man aged 50-60 years with alopecia areata. Some clones in this sample may be carry-over from other donors' samples.

The chain is built from TRBV2 and TRBJ2-5, with TRBD1 identical over 8 bases. The ends lost 6 bases at V and 4 bases at J; junction bases unmatched: 4. CDR3 size: 13 residues. The V gene's germline CDR1 is SNHLY and CDR2 FYNNEI. The CDR3 here is CASRPGGTETQYF. The CDR3 region has the DNA TGTGCCAGCAGGCCAGGGGGCACAGAGACCCAGTACTTC.

The rearrangement links TRBV6-9 to TRBJ1-1; 10 bases are shared with TRBD1. This CDR3 region has 14 residues. CDR1 and CDR2 from the germline V gene are MNHGY and SVAAGI. J lost 5 bases, V lost 7 bases, and 7 bases had no gene match. CDR3 protein: CASNPPDRGTEAFF. The DNA of the CDR3 is TGTGCCAGCAACCCCCCGGACAGGGGGACTGAAGCTTTCTTT.

In this sample, this clonotype turned up many times. The chain is built from TRBV4-2 and TRBJ2-1; TRBD2 aligns across 11 bases. CDR1 and CDR2 from the germline V gene are LGHNA and YNFKEQ. V trimming: 0 bases; J trimming: 8 bases; junction bases outside the gene matches: 3. There are 15 residues in the CDR3. In nucleotides, the CDR3 is TGTGCCAGCAGCCAAGAACTAGCGGGAGTCGATGAGCAGTTCTTC. It specifies CASSQELAGVDEQFF.